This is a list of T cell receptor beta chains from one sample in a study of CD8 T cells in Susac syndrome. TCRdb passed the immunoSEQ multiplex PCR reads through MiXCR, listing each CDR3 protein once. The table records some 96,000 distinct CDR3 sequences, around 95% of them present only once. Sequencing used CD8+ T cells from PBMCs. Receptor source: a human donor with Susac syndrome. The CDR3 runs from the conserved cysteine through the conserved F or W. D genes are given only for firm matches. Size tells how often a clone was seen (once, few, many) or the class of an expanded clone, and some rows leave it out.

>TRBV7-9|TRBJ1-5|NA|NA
CASTPVGDSNQPQHF
TGTGCCAGCACCCCGGTAGGGGATAGCAATCAGCCCCAGCATTTT
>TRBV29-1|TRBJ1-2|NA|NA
CSVETEIYGYTF
TGCAGCGTTGAAACTGAAATCTATGGCTACACCTTC
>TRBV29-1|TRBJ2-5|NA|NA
CSGGSGGSETQYF
TGCAGCGGAGGGTCAGGGGGGTCGGAGACCCAGTACTTC
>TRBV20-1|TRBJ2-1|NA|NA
CSAGGQQYNEQFF
TGCAGTGCGGGGGGACAGCAGTACAATGAGCAGTTCTTC
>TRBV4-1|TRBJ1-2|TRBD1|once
CASNQQGARGYTF
TGCGCCAGCAACCAACAGGGGGCCCGTGGCTACACCTTC
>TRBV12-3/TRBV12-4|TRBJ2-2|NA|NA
CASSPITSNTGELFF
TGTGCCAGCAGTCCTATTACTAGCAACACCGGGGAGCTGTTTTTT
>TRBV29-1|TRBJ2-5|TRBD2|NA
CSVDSSGRDETQYF
TGCAGCGTCGATTCTAGCGGGAGGGATGAGACCCAGTACTTC
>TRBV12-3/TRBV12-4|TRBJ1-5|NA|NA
CASSLGLNQPQHF
TGTGCCAGCAGTTTAGGCCTAAATCAGCCCCAGCATTTT
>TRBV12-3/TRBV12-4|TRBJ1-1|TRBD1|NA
CASSLPGGTEAFF
TGTGCCAGCAGTTTACCAGGGGGCACTGAAGCTTTCTTT
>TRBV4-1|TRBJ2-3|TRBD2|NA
CASSLGLAGGYADTQYF
TGCGCCAGCAGCCTGGGACTAGCGGGAGGATACGCAGATACGCAGTATTTT
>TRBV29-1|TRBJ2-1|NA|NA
CSVEVSLNEQFF
TGCAGCGTTGAGGTTAGCTTGAATGAGCAGTTCTTC
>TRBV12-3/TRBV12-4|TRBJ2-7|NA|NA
CASSSAGTTYKQYF
TGTGCCAGCAGTTCAGCCGGGACCACCTACAAGCAGTACTTC
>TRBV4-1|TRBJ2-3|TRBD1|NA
CASSRDSTTDTQYF
TGCGCCAGCAGCAGGGACAGCACCACAGATACGCAGTATTTT
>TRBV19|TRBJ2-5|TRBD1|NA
CASRVTGVAETQYF
TGTGCCAGTCGCGTTACAGGGGTCGCGGAGACCCAGTACTTC
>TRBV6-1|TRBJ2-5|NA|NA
CASRLHETQYF
TGTGCCAGCAGGCTCCACGAGACCCAGTACTTC
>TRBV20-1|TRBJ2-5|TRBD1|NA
CSARSDRGLLETQYF
TGCAGTGCTAGGAGCGACAGGGGGCTATTGGAGACCCAGTACTTC
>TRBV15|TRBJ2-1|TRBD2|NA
CATSRVVTSGGNEQFF
TGTGCCACCAGCAGAGTTGTGACTAGCGGGGGGAATGAGCAGTTCTTC
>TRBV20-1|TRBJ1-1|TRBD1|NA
CSASGGETEAFF
TGCAGTGCCTCAGGGGGTGAGACTGAAGCTTTCTTT
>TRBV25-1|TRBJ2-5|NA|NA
CASSEYIPSGTSPGETQYF
TGTGCCAGCAGTGAATATATTCCGAGCGGGACATCCCCAGGGGAGACCCAGTACTTC
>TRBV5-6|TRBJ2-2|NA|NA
CASSSPTGTGELFF
TGTGCCAGCAGCTCGCCTACGGGCACCGGGGAGCTGTTTTTT
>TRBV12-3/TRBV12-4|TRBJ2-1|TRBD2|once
CASSPRTSGLSYNEQFF
TGTGCCAGCAGCCCCCGGACTAGCGGATTATCCTACAATGAGCAGTTCTTC
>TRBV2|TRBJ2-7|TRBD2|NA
CASGGLAGRGEQYF
TGTGCCAGCGGAGGACTAGCGGGACGGGGCGAGCAGTACTTC
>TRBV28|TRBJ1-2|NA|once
CASLGDDGYTF
TGTGCCAGCCTCGGAGATGATGGCTACACCTTC
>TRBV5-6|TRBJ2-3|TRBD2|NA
CASSLGGLAGFGGEDTQYF
TGTGCCAGCAGCTTGGGAGGACTAGCGGGGTTCGGCGGGGAAGATACGCAGTATTTT
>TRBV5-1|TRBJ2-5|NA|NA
CASSASRFPGETQYF
TGCGCCAGCAGCGCCTCTAGGTTTCCCGGCGAGACCCAGTACTTC
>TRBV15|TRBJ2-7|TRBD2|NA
CATSRGLAGGPEQYF
TGTGCCACCAGCAGAGGGCTAGCGGGAGGGCCCGAGCAGTACTTC
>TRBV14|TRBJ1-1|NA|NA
CASSPWGGKAFF
TGTGCCAGCAGCCCCTGGGGCGGGAAAGCTTTCTTT
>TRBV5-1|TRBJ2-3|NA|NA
CASSPRWQDFPGPTDTQYF
TGCGCCAGCAGCCCCAGATGGCAGGATTTCCCGGGCCCGACAGATACGCAGTATTTT
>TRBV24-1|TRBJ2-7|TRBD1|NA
CASDRGWYEQYF
TGTGCCTCGGACAGGGGATGGTACGAGCAGTACTTC
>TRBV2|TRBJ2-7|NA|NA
CASSEGRPGYEQYF
TGTGCCAGCAGTGAAGGCCGCCCAGGCTACGAGCAGTACTTC
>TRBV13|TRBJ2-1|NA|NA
CASSPGWANEQFF
TGTGCCAGCAGCCCAGGGTGGGCCAATGAGCAGTTCTTC
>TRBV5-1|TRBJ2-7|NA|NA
CASSSGTPQAEQYF
TGCGCCAGCAGCTCCGGGACTCCTCAGGCCGAGCAGTACTTC
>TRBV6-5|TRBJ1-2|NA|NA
CASSLAQNYGYTF
TGTGCCAGCAGTTTAGCCCAGAACTATGGCTACACCTTC
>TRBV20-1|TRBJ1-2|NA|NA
CSASPGRDYGYTF
TGCAGTGCTAGCCCAGGGCGAGACTATGGCTACACCTTC
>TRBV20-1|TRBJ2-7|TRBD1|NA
CSARESERTGSYEQYF
TGCAGTGCTAGAGAGTCCGAGAGGACAGGGTCATACGAGCAGTACTTC
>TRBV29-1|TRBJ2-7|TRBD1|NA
CSVEGTGGLGEQYF
TGCAGCGTTGAAGGGACAGGGGGCCTAGGCGAGCAGTACTTC
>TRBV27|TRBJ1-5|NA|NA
CASSLVSGHLGGQPQHF
TGTGCCAGCAGTTTGGTTTCGGGACATTTAGGTGGGCAGCCCCAGCATTTT
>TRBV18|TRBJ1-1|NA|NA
CASSPTGGDTEAFF
TGTGCCAGCTCACCAACAGGTGGGGACACTGAAGCTTTCTTT
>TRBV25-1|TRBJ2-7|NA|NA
CASSEYSQAEQYF
TGTGCCAGCAGTGAATATAGTCAGGCGGAGCAGTACTTC
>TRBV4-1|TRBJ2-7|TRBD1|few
CASSPGQGAYEQYF
TGTGCCAGCAGCCCGGGACAGGGGGCCTACGAGCAGTACTTC
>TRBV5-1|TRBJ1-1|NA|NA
CASSFNGNTEAFF
TGCGCCAGCAGCTTTAATGGGAACACTGAAGCTTTCTTT
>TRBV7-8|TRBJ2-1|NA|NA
CASSSTGSRRHGQFF
TGTGCCAGCAGCTCCACAGGTTCCCGTCGACACGGGCAGTTCTTC
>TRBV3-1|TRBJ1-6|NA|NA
CASSQVDTSPLHF
TGTGCCAGCAGCCAAGTTGACACCTCACCCCTCCACTTT
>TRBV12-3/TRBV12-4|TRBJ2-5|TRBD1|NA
CASSFTTGSETQYF
TGTGCCAGCAGTTTCACGACAGGGTCGGAGACCCAGTACTTC
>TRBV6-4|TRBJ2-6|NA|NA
CASSQPGRANVLTF
TGTGCCAGCAGTCAACCAGGTCGAGCCAACGTCCTGACTTTC
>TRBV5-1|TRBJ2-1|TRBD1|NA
CASSLVRQGGKNEQFF
TGCGCCAGCAGCTTGGTCCGACAGGGGGGGAAGAATGAGCAGTTCTTC
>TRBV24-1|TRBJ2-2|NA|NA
CATDRGSTGELFF
TGTGCCACCGACCGGGGGAGCACCGGGGAGCTGTTTTTT
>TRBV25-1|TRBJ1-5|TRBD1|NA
CASSDTGEYSNQPQHF
TGTGCCAGCAGTGACACAGGGGAATATAGCAATCAGCCCCAGCATTTT
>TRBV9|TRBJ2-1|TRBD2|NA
CASSVGGLAGGEQFF
TGTGCCAGCAGCGTAGGGGGACTAGCGGGAGGTGAGCAGTTCTTC
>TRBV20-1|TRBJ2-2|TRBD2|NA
CSSKREGTGELFF
TGCAGTTCCAAGCGGGAAGGCACCGGGGAGCTGTTTTTT
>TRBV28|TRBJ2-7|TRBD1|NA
CASSSGGPYEQYF
TGTGCCAGCAGTTCAGGGGGACCCTACGAGCAGTACTTC
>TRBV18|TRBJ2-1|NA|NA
CASSPVLSSYNEQFF
TGTGCCAGCTCACCAGTTTTGAGCTCCTACAATGAGCAGTTCTTC
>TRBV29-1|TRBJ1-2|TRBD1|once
CSVEGTGPPWGYTF
TGCAGCGTTGAGGGGACAGGACCACCTTGGGGCTACACCTTC
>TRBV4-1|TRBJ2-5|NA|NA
CASSQWVGGAETQYF
TGCGCCAGCAGCCAGTGGGTGGGGGGAGCAGAGACCCAGTACTTC
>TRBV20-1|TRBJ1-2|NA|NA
CSAKGSTNYGYTF
TGCAGTGCTAAAGGGTCGACCAACTATGGCTACACCTTC
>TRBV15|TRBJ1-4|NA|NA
CATSPPGAREKLFF
TGTGCCACCAGCCCCCCGGGGGCGCGGGAAAAACTGTTTTTT
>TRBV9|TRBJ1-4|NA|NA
CASSLGGLGIEKLFF
TGTGCCAGCAGCCTCGGCGGCCTGGGTATTGAAAAACTGTTTTTT